The 18 T cell receptor beta chains presented below share a single source sample, sequenced in a study of molecular identifiers for immune sequencing clone quantification. TCRdb reanalysed the PCR reads using MiXCR and keeps one entry per CDR3 protein. The table has under 85,000 distinct CDR3 sequences, around a sixth seen once. Sequenced material: naive CD8+ T cells from blood, with Jurkat cell RNA spiked in. Documented subset: FACS-sorted CD8+CD4-CCR7+CD45RA+ naive T cells. Source of these receptors: a human donor in good health. Some libraries in this study had Jurkat cell RNA spiked in.

In this sample, this clonotype turned up many times. The chain combines TRBV6-5 with TRBJ2-7; D is unclear. The germline V and J ends were trimmed by 0 bases and 6 bases, with 3 bases remaining between them. The CDR3 is 11 amino acids. CDR1 and CDR2 (germline): MNHEY, SVGAGI. CDR3 residues: CASSYSGEQYF. The CDR3 bases are TGTGCCAGCAGTTACTCGGGCGAGCAGTACTTC.

On this clonotype itself: A much larger clone differs by one base, so this may be a read error. No conserved phenylalanine or tryptophan is present at the end of the CDR3, so a read error is the likely explanation. V is TRBV5-4 and J is TRBJ2-3; 14 positions agree with TRBD2. CDR3 length equals 16 residues. Germline V gene lookup returns CDR1 SGHNT and CDR2 YYREEE (reference sequence). Trimming removed 3 bases from V and 3 bases from J; junction bases left unmatched: 3. The CDR3 nucleotides are TGTGCCAGCAGCTCGGGACTAGCGGGAGCAACAGATACGCAGTATTAT. Protein: CASSSGLAGATDTQYY.

For this clonotype: It may be a read error: a sequence one base away is much more abundant. J is TRBJ2-4 and V is TRBV25-1; 8 positions match TRBD2. This CDR3 region has 16 residues. With V trimmed by 9 bases and J by 0 bases, 10 bases remained unmatched. CDR1 MGHDK and CDR2 SYGVNS come from the germline V gene. In DNA, the CDR3 is TGTGCCAGACTGGAGCGGGAGTCCCTAGCCAAAAACATTCAGTACTTC. Translation gives CARLERESLAKNIQYF.

This clonotype was detected ten times or more. CDR3 coding DNA: TGTGCCAGCAGGGATATTCAGGGAGTTGGCACTGAAGCTTTCTTT. Its translation: CASRDIQGVGTEAFF. The gene calls are TRBV7-9 and TRBJ1-1; TRBD1 is a possible D gene (5 bases). This CDR3 region has 15 residues. V lost 6 bases to trimming and J lost 4 bases, with 18 bases between them. Germline values: CDR1 SEHNR, CDR2 FQNEAQ (reference sequence).

A word on this clonotype: This may arise from a read error, as a much more abundant clone is one base away. The chain joins TRBV11-3 to TRBJ2-3, with 8 nucleotides matching TRBD2. The CDR3 contains 18 residues. In germline, CDR1 is SGHNT, CDR2 YENEEA. J lost 5 bases, V lost 7 bases, and 20 bases had no gene match. The CDR3 reads CASNPRIWAGGNVDTQYF. The CDR3 bases are TGTGCCAGCAACCCCCGGATTTGGGCGGGAGGAAATGTAGATACGCAGTATTTT.

This clonotype was recorded at least ten times. The V gene is TRBV7-2, the J gene TRBJ1-1, with no clear D. The germline V and J ends were trimmed by 4 bases and 13 bases, with 19 bases remaining between them. Germline V CDR1 and CDR2: SGHTA, FQGNSA. This CDR3 is 13 amino acids long. CDR3 sequence: CASSSPLLVRSFF. In DNA form, the CDR3 reads TGTGCCAGCAGCTCACCCCTCCTCGTCAGAAGTTTCTTT.

This clonotype occurred many times. The chain recombines TRBV19 with TRBJ2-7, with D hard to call. Trimming removed 10 bases at V and 0 bases at J, with 13 bases between. The germline gives CDR1 LNHDA, CDR2 SQIVND (reference sequence). The CDR3 is 13 residues long. CDR3 bases: TGTGCCACCATGGGGTACAGCTCCTACGAGCAGTACTTC. It translates to CATMGYSSYEQYF. Looking up the rest from reference TRBV19 and TRBJ2-7 gives the full variable domain: DGGITQSPKYLFRKEGQNVTLSCEQNLNHDAMYWYRQDPGQGLRLIYYSQIVNDFQKGDIAEGYSVSREKKESFPLTVTSAQKNPTAFYLCATMGYSSYEQYFGPGTRLTVT.

The chain employs TRBV28 and TRBJ2-7; D tentatively reads TRBD1 or TRBD2 (5 bases each). V lost 5 bases and J 0 bases, leaving 17 bases between the germline ends. There are 16 residues in the CDR3. Germline V gives CDR1 MDHEN, CDR2 SYDVKM. CDR3 DNA: TGTGCCAGCAGTCCCCGTTGGGGACCTATCTCCTACGAGCAGTACTTC. This sequence encodes CASSPRWGPISYEQYF.

Here the CDR3 reads CASSELAHEQYF. The DNA for the CDR3 is TGTGCCAGCAGTGAACTGGCGCACGAGCAGTACTTC. The rearrangement joins TRBV2 to TRBJ2-7; D call uncertain. The V end lost 2 bases, the J end lost 5 bases, and 7 bases lay between the germline ends. Germline values: CDR1 SNHLY, CDR2 FYNNEI. This CDR3 contains 12 residues.

This clonotype was detected many times. The chain joins TRBV10-1 to TRBJ2-7; TRBD2 might be the D (5 bases). The germline CDR1 and CDR2 sequences are WNHNN and SYGVQD (reference sequence). V shed 0 bases and J shed 7 bases, with 7 bases lying between them. The CDR3 extends over 12 amino acids. The DNA for the CDR3 is TGCGCCAGCAGTGAGTCACTAGGAGAGCAGTACTTC. Its protein product is CASSESLGEQYF.

This clonotype showed up many times. The rearrangement joins TRBV19 to TRBJ2-1; 8 positions agree with TRBD2. The CDR3 has 14 amino acids. With 5 bases clipped from V and 8 bases from J, the junction kept 8 bases outside the gene matches. The germline gives CDR1 LNHDA, CDR2 SQIVND (reference sequence). The CDR3, as DNA: TGTGCCAGTAGTGATAGCGGGATTTGGTATGAGCAGTTCTTC. Translated: CASSDSGIWYEQFF.

This clonotype showed up just once. The V gene is TRBV7-9, the J gene TRBJ2-1; D is unresolved. Germline V lookup: CDR1 SEHNR, CDR2 FQNEAQ (reference sequence). The CDR3 contains 14 residues. Trimming pared 5 bases from V and 6 bases from J, leaving 14 bases between. DNA for the CDR3: TGTGCCAGCAGCCCCGTCTGGGCAATCAATGAGCAGTTCTTC. It encodes CASSPVWAINEQFF.

The chain employs TRBV6-2 or TRBV6-3 and TRBJ2-7; tentatively, D is TRBD1 (6 bases). Germline V gene lookup returns CDR1 MNHEY and CDR2 SVGEGT. This CDR3 comprises 13 residues. The V end lost 3 bases, the J end lost 5 bases, and 11 bases lay between the germline ends. The CDR3 protein is CASSYTGYHEQYF. The CDR3 nucleotides read TGTGCCAGCAGTTATACAGGGTACCACGAGCAGTACTTC.

As to this clonotype: This may come from a read error, since a much larger clone is one base off. This chain uses TRBV27 with TRBJ2-3; maybe TRBD2 (5 bases). Trimming removed 5 bases from V and 4 bases from J, with 19 bases in between. This CDR3 contains 16 residues. Germline V gene data show CDR1 as MNHEY and CDR2 as SMNVEV (reference sequence). This CDR3 reads CASSGGASWVADTQYF. The CDR3 DNA follows: TGTGCCAGCAGTGGTGGAGCTAGCTGGGTCGCAGATACGCAGTATTTT.

This clonotype came up many times. The chain employs TRBV27 and TRBJ2-1, with TRBD2 matching 9 bases. Losses at the gene ends were 1 base for V and 3 bases for J; bases not matched to a gene: 4. The CDR3 length is 16 residues. Germline V CDR1 and CDR2: MNHEY, SMNVEV (reference sequence). CDR3: CASSLYASGVYNEQFF. Here the CDR3 DNA reads TGTGCCAGCAGTTTATATGCTAGCGGGGTCTACAATGAGCAGTTCTTC.

This clonotype was recorded only once. This is likely a read error, given that the CDR3 carries no conserved phenylalanine or tryptophan at its end. The chain employs TRBV4-1 and TRBJ1-3, with D perhaps matching TRBD1 (5 bases). Trimming stripped 1 base from V and 2 bases from J, with 18 bases between. The CDR3 contains 18 residues. CDR1 is MGHRA, CDR2 YSYEKL, per germline. The CDR3 coding sequence is TGCGCCAGCAGCCAAGGGGGGGTATATACATACCCTGGAAACACCATATATCTT. Its protein is CASSQGGVYTYPGNTIYL.

V is TRBV9 and J is TRBJ2-3; D is unclear. Germline V gives CDR1 SGDLS, CDR2 YYNGEE. This CDR3 region has 16 residues. The V and J ends lost 0 bases and 2 bases respectively, with 13 bases between them. The CDR3 protein is CASSVEGEYTTDTQYF. CDR3 sequence (DNA): TGTGCCAGCAGCGTAGAGGGCGAATACACCACAGATACGCAGTATTTT.

The sample holds many counts of this clonotype. This chain uses TRBV27 with TRBJ2-6; no firm D call. The CDR3 length is 13 residues. V was trimmed by 5 bases and J by 4 bases, leaving 6 bases between them. CDR1 MNHEY and CDR2 SMNVEV come from the germline V gene (reference sequence). Here the CDR3 reads CASSLTGANVLTF. The CDR3 bases are TGTGCCAGCAGTCTGACAGGGGCCAACGTCCTGACTTTC.